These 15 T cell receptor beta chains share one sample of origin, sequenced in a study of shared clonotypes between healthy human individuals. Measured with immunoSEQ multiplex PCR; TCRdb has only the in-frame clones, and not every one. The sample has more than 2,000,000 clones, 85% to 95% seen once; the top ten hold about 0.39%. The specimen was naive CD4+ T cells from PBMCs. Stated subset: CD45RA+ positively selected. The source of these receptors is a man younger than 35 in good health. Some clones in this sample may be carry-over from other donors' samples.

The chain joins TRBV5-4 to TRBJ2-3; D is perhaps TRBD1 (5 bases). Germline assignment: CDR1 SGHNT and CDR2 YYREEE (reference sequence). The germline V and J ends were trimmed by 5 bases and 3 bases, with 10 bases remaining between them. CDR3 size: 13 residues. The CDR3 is CASRRDSTDTQYF. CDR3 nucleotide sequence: TGTGCCAGCAGGCGCGACAGTACAGATACGCAGTATTTT. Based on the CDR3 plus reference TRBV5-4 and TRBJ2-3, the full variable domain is ETGVTQSPTHLIKTRGQQVTLRCSSQSGHNTVSWYQQALGQGPQFIFQYYREEENGRGNFPPRFSGLQFPNYSSELNVNALELDDSALYLCASRRDSTDTQYFGPGTRLTVL.

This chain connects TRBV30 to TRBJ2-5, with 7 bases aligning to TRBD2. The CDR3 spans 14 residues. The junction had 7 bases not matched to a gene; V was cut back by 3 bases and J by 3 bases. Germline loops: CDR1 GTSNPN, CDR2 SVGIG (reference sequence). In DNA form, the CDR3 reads TGTGCCTGGAGGGATCTAGCGGAGAAAGAGACCCAGTACTTC. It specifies CAWRDLAEKETQYF.

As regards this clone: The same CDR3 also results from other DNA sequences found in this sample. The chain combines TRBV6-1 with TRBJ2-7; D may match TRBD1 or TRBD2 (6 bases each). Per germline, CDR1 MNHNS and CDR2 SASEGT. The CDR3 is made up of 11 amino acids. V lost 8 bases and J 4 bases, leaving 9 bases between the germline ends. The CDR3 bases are TGTGCCAGCGTAGGGGGGTACGAGCAGTACTTC. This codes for CASVGGYEQYF.

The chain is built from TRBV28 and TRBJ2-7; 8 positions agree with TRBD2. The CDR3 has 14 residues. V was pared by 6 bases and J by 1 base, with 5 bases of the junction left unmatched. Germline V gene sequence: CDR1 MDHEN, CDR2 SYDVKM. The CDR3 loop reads CASRPRGGSYEQYF. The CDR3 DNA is TGTGCCAGCAGGCCCCGGGGGGGGTCCTACGAGCAGTACTTC.

The DNA of the CDR3 is TGTGCCAGCAGTCGGACTAGAACCGGGCACGAGCAGTACTTC. It encodes CASSRTRTGHEQYF. V gene TRBV28 combines with J gene TRBJ2-7; 7 bases agree with TRBD2. In germline, CDR1 is MDHEN, CDR2 SYDVKM. The V segment lost 5 bases and the J segment 5 bases; nucleotides outside the gene matches: 9. This CDR3 has 14 residues.

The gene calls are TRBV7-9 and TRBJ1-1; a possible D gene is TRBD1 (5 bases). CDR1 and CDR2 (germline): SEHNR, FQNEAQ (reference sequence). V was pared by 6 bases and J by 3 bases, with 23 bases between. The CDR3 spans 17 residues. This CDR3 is CASSYEEGREWDTEAFF. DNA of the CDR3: TGTGCCAGCAGTTACGAAGAGGGCAGGGAGTGGGACACTGAAGCTTTCTTT.

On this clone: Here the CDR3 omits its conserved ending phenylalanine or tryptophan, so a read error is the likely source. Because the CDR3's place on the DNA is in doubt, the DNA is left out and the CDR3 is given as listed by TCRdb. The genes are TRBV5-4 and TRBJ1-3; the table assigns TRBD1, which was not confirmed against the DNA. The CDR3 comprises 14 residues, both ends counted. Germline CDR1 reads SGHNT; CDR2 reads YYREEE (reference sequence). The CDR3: CASSAGTGGELLRL.

The CDR3 DNA is TGTGCCAGCAGCACGGGGTTTCACCCCGACTATGGCTACACCTTC. It encodes CASSTGFHPDYGYTF. This chain joins TRBV21-1 and TRBJ1-2. TRBV21-1 is listed as a pseudogene. The CDR3 runs 15 residues.

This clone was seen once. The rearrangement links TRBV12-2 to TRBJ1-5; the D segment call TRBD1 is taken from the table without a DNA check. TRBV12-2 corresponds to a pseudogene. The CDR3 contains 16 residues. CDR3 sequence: CASRLEVQTDPQPQHF. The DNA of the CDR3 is TGTGCAAGTCGCTTAGAGGTACAGACCGACCCTCAGCCCCAGCATTTT.

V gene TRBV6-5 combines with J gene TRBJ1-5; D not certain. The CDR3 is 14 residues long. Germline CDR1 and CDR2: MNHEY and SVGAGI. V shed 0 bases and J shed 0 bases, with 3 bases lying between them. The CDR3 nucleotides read TGTGCCAGCAGTTACTCGATTAGCAATCAGCCCCAGCATTTT. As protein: CASSYSISNQPQHF.

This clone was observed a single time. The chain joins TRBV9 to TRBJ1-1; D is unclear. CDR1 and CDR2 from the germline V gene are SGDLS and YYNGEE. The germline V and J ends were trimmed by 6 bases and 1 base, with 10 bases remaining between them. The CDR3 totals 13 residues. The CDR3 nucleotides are TGTGCCAGCACTCTTGGGCCGAACACTGAAGCTTTCTTT. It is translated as CASTLGPNTEAFF.

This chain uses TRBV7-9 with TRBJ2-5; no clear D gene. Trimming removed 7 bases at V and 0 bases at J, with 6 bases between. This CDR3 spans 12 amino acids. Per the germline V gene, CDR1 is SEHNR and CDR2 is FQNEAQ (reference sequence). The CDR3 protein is CASTGDQETQYF. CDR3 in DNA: TGTGCCAGCACCGGTGACCAAGAGACCCAGTACTTC.

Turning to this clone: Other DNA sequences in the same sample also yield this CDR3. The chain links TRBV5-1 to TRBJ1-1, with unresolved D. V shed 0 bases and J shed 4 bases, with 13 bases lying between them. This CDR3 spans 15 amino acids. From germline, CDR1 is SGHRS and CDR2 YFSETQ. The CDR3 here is CASSLDPGGITEAFF. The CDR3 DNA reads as TGCGCCAGCAGCTTGGATCCGGGAGGCATCACTGAAGCTTTCTTT.

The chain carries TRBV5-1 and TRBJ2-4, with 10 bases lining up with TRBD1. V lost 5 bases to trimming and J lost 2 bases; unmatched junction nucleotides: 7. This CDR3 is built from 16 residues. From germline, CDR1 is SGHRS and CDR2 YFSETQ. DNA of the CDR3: TGCGCCAGCAGTAGGAGGGACAGGGGATCCAAAAACATTCAGTACTTC. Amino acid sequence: CASSRRDRGSKNIQYF.

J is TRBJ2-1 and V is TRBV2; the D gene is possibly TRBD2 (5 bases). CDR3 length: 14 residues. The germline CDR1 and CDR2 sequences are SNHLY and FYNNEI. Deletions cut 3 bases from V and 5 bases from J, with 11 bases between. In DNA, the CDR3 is TGTGCCAGCAGTGATGCGGGTGGAAACAATGAGCAGTTCTTC. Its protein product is CASSDAGGNNEQFF.